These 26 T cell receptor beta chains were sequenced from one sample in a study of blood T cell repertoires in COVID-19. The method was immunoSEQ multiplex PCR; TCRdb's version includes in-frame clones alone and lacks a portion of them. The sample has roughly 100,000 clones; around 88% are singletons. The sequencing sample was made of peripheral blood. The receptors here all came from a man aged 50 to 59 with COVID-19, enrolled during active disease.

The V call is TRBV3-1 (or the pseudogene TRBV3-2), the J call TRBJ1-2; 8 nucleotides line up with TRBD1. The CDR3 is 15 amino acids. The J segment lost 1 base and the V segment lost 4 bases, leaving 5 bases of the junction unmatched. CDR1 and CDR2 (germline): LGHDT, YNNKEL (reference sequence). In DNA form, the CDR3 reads TGTGCCAGCAGCCCCCGACAGGGGATTAACTATGGCTACACCTTC. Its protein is CASSPRQGINYGYTF.

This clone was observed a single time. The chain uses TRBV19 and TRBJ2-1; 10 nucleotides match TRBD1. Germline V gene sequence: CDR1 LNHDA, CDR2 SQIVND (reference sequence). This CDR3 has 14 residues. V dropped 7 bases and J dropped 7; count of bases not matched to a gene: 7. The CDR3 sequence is CASTRTGGGNEQFF. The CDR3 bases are TGTGCCAGTACAAGGACAGGGGGAGGTAATGAGCAGTTCTTC.

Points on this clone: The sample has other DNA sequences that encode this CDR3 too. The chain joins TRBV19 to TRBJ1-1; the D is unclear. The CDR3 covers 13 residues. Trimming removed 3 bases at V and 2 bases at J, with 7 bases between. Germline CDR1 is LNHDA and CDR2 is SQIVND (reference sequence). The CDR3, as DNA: TGTGCCAGTAGTATGGGCCGCAACACTGAAGCTTTCTTT. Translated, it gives CASSMGRNTEAFF. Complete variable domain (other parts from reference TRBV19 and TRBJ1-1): DGGITQSPKYLFRKEGQNVTLSCEQNLNHDAMYWYRQDPGQGLRLIYYSQIVNDFQKGDIAEGYSVSREKKESFPLTVTSAQKNPTAFYLCASSMGRNTEAFFGQGTRLTVV.

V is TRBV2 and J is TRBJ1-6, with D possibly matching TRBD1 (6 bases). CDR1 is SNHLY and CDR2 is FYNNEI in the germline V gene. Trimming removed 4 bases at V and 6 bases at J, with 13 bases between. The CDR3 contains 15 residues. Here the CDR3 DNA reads TGTGCCAGCAGTGTCCAAGTGGACAGTAATTCACCCCTCCACTTT. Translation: CASSVQVDSNSPLHF.

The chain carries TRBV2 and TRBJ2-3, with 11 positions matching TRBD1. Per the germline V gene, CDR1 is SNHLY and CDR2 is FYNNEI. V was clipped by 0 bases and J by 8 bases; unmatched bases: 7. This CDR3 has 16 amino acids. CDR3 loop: CASSEAAGQGAGTQYF. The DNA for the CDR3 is TGTGCCAGCAGTGAAGCCGCCGGACAGGGGGCTGGTACGCAGTATTTT.

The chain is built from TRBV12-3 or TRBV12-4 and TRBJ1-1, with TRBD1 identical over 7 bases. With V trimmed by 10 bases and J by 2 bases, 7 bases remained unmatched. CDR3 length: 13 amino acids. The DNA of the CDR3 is TGTGCCACCATTGGGACAGTCAACACTGAAGCTTTCTTT. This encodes CATIGTVNTEAFF.

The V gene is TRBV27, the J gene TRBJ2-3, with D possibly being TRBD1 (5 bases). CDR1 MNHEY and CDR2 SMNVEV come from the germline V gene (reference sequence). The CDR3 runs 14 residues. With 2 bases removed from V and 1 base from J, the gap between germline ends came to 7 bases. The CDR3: CASSLARGTDTQYF. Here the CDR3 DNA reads TGTGCCAGCAGTTTAGCCAGGGGCACAGATACGCAGTATTTT.

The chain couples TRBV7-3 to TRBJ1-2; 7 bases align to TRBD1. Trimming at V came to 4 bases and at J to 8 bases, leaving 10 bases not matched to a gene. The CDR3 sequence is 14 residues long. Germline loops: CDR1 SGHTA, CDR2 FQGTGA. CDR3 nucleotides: TGTGCCAGCAGCTCGGGGACAGCCCTCGGGGGCTACACCTTC. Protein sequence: CASSSGTALGGYTF. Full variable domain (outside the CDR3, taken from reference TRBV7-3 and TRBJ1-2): GAGVSQTPSNKVTEKGKYVELRCDPISGHTALYWYRQSLGQGPEFLIYFQGTGAADDSGLPNDRFFAVRPEGSVSTLKIQRTERGDSAVYLCASSSGTALGGYTFGSGTRLTVV.

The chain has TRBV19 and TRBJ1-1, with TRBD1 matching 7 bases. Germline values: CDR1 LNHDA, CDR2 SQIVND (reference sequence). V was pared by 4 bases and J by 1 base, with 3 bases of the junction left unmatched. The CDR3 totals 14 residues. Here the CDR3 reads CASSTQGGNTEAFF. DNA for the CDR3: TGTGCCAGTAGTACGCAGGGGGGGAACACTGAAGCTTTCTTT.

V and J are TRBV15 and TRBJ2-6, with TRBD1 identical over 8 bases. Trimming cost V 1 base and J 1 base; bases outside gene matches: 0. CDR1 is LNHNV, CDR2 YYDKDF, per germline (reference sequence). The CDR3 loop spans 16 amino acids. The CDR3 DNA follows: TGTGCCACCAGCAGAGGGACAGGGTCTGGGGCCAACGTCCTGACTTTC. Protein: CATSRGTGSGANVLTF.

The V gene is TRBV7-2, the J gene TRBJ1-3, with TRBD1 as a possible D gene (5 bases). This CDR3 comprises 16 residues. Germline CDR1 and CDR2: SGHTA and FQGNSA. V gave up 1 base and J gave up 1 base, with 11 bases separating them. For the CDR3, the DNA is TGTGCCAGCAGCTTAGGGGTACGGGGGTCTGGAAACACCATATATTTT. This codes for CASSLGVRGSGNTIYF. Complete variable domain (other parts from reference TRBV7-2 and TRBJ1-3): GAGVSQSPSNKVTEKGKDVELRCDPISGHTALYWYRQSLGQGLEFLIYFQGNSAPDKSGLPSDRFSAERTGGSVSTLTIQRTQQEDSAVYLCASSLGVRGSGNTIYFGEGSWLTVV.

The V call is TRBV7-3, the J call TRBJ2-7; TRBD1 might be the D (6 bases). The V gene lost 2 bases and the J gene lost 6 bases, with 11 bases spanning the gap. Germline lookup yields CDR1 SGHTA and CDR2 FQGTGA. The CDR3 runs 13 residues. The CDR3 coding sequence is TGTGCCAGCAGCTTACTCCAGGGGAGCGAGCAGTACTTC. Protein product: CASSLLQGSEQYF.

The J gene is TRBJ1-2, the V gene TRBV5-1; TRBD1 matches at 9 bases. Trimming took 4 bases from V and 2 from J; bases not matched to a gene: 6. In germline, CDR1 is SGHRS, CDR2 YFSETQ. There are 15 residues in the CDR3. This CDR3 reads CASSPSGQGNYGYTF. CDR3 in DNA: TGCGCCAGCAGCCCCTCCGGACAGGGGAACTATGGCTACACCTTC.

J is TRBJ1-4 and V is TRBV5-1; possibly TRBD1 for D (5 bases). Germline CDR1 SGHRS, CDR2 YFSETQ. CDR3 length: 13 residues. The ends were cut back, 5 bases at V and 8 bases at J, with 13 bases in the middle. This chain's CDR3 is CASRLTGGEKLFF. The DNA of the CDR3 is TGCGCCAGCAGGTTAACCGGGGGGGAAAAACTGTTTTTT.

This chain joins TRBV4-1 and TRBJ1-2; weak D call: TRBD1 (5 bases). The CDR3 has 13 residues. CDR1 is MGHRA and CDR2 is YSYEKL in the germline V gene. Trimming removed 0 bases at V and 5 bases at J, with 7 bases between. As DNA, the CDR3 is TGCGCCAGCAGCCAAGAGGGGGGTTATGGCTACACCTTC. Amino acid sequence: CASSQEGGYGYTF.

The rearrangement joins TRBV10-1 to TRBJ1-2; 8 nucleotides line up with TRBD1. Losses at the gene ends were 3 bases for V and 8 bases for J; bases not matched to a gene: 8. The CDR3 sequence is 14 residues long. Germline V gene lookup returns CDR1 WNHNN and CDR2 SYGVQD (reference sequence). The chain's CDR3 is CASSESTGVGGYTF. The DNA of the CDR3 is TGCGCCAGCAGTGAATCGACAGGGGTGGGCGGCTACACCTTC.

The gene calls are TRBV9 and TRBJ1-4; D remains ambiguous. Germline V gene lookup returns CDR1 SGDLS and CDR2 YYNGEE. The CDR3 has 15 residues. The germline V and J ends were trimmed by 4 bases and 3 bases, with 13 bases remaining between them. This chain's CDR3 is CASSPNTFPNEKLFF. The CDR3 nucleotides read TGTGCCAGCAGCCCCAACACGTTCCCTAATGAAAAACTGTTTTTT.

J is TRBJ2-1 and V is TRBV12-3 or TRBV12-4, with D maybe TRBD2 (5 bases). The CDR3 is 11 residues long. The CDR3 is CATKEVNEQFF. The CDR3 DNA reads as TGTGCTACCAAGGAGGTCAATGAGCAGTTCTTC.

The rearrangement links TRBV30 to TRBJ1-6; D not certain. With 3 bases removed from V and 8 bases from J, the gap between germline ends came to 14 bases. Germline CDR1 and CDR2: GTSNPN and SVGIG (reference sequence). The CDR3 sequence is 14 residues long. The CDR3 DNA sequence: TGTGCCTGGAGGAGGAGGGTGGGAGATTCACCCCTCCACTTT. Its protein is CAWRRRVGDSPLHF.

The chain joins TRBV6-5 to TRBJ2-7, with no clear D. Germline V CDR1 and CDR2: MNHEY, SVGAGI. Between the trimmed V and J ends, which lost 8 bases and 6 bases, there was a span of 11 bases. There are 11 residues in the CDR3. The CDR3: CASYVVGEQYF. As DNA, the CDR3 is TGTGCCAGCTACGTGGTCGGCGAGCAGTACTTC.

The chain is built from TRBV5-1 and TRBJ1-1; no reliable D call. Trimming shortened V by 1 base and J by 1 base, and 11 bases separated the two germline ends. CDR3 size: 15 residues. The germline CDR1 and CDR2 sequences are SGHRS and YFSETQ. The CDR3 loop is CASSLSGLQNTEAFF. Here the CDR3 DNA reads TGCGCCAGCAGCTTGTCGGGATTGCAGAACACTGAAGCTTTCTTT.

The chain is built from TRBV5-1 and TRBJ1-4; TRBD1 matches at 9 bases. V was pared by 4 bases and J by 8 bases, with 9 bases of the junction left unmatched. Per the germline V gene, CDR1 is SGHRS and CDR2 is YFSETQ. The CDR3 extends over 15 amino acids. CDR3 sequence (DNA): TGCGCCAGCAGCCCGCGGACAGGGGTAGGGGAAAAACTGTTTTTT. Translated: CASSPRTGVGEKLFF. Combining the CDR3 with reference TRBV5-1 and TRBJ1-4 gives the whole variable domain KAGVTQTPRYLIKTRGQQVTLSCSPISGHRSVSWYQQTPGQGLQFLFEYFSETQRNKGNFPGRFSGRQFSNSRSEMNVSTLELGDSALYLCASSPRTGVGEKLFFGSGTQLSVL.

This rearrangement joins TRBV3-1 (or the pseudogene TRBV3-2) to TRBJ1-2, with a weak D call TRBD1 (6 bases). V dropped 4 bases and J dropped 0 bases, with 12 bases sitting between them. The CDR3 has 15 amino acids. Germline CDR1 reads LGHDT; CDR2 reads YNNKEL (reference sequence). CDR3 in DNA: TGTGCCAGCAGCCTGGACAGAAATACTAACTATGGCTACACCTTC. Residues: CASSLDRNTNYGYTF.

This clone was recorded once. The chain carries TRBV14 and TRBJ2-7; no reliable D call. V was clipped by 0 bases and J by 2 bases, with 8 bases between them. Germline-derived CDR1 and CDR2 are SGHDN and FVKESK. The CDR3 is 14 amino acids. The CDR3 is CASSQDIAAYEQYF. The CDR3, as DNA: TGTGCCAGCAGCCAAGATATAGCTGCCTACGAGCAGTACTTC.

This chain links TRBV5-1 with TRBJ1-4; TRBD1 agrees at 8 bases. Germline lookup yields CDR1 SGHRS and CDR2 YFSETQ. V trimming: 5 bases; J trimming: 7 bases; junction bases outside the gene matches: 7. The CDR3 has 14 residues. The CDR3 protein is CASSQDRVSEKLFF. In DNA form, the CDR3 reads TGCGCCAGCAGTCAGGACAGGGTCAGTGAAAAACTGTTTTTT.

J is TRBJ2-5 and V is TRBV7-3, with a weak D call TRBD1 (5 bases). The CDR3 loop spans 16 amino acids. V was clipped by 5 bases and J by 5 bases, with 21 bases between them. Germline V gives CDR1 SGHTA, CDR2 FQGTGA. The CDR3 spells CASSLNLGPNGETQYF. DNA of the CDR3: TGTGCCAGCAGCCTCAACCTGGGGCCTAACGGGGAGACCCAGTACTTC.